This entry describes one T cell receptor beta chain. This clonotype showed up just once. The antigen this receptor binds is unknown. Qualities for individual bases were not recorded, and no much larger clone is one base off. A read on its own is weak evidence. This record belongs to a study of breast tumors, draining lymph nodes, adjacent tissues (dated by TCRdb to 2016 to 2018). For the study in its entirety: In breast cancer patients, the study compared the TCR beta repertoires of tumor, adjacent nontumor tissue and axillary lymph nodes. In human breast cancer, the study set out to evaluate how tumor, surrounding tissue and draining lymph node repertoires relate to one another and whether T cells may move between these sites.

V sheds 5 bases and J sheds 0 bases, leaving 12 bases between their ends. The CDR3, from cysteine to phenylalanine, totals 15 residues. Here the CDR3 DNA is all that survives: 45 bases in frame from base 1. Lymph node samples were obtained from the axillary draining lymph nodes of breast cancer patients. These reads were obtained on an Illumina HiSeq 2000. Multiplex PCR amplification was used to generate the TCR beta chain libraries. High-throughput sequencing was used to analyze the amplified TCR beta chain products. Using fastp trimming at Q25 and MiXCR clonotype assembly, TCRdb reanalyzed the public sequencing data and kept in-frame beta chains. Identical CDR3 protein sequences are pooled into one entry, listed with their most common genes and DNA. Within this sample are 140,000 or so distinct CDR3 sequences, with roughly 33% of them counted one time only. About 2.5% of the sample lies in the top ten.

Results and caveats for the whole study, not just this receptor: A scenario in which most tumor T cells derive from the lymph node and then expand within tumor tissue was judged to be consistent with the data. Tumors showed preferential V and J gene usage, and their T-cell repertoire diversity fell below that of lymph nodes yet above that of nontumor tissue. The similarity between tumor and nontumor tissue repertoires was significantly greater in luminal-like breast cancer than in basal-like breast cancer. The study presented the conclusion that tumor T cells originate in lymph nodes as consistent with a hypothesis, not as something directly demonstrated.

The clonotype comes from a female donor with breast cancer. Some clones in this sample may be carry-over from other donors' samples. The sequence is built from TRBV12-3 or TRBV12-4 and TRBJ2-3, with no D gene named confidently. The material sequenced was axillary lymph node tissue. The DNA reads as follows: TGTGCCAGCAGTGGCCGGCTAGTTAGCACAGATACGCAGTATTTT. It is translated as CASSGRLVSTDTQYF.